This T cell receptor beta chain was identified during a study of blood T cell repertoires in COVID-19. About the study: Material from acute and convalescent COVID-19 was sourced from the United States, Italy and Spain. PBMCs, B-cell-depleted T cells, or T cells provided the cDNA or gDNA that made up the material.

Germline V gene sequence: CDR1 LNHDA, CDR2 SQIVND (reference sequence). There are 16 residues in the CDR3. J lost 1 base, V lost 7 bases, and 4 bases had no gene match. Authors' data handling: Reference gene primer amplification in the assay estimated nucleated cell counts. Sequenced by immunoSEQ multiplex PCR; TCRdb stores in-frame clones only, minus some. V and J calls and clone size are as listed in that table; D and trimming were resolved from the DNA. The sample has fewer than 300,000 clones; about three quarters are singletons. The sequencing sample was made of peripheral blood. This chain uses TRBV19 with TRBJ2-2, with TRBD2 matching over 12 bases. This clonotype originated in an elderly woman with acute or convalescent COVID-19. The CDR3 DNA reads TGTGCCAGTACCAGACTAGCGGGAGTGAACACCGGGGAGCTGTTTTTT. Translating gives CASTRLAGVNTGELFF.